This T cell receptor beta chain is from a study of Tregs in tolerant kidney transplant recipients. Regarding the study as a whole: No direct test of biological reproducibility was done here. Few patients were studied, so findings need validation in larger groups. Tregs expanded with activated donor B cells seemed most donor-specific.

Unstimulated Tregs (CD4+CD25+CD127-) and CD4+CD25- non-Tregs were sorted from PBMCs. Using immunoSEQ multiplex PCR, the repertoire was profiled, and TCRdb retains in-frame clones only, with some absent. The sample records more than 90,000 clones, 92% being singletons. This clone was seen only once. Its antigen is currently unknown. Sequenced input: CD4+ T cells from blood. The sequence was obtained from a human donor in good health.

For the CDR3, the DNA is TGTGCCACCAACCCAAGGGCATCTGGAAACACCATATATTTT. It codes for CATNPRASGNTIYF. The chain has TRBV6-5 and TRBJ1-3; no clear D. Trimming took 10 bases from V and 1 from J, leaving 14 bases between them. Germline V gene data show CDR1 as MNHEY and CDR2 as SVGAGI. CDR3 size: 14 residues.